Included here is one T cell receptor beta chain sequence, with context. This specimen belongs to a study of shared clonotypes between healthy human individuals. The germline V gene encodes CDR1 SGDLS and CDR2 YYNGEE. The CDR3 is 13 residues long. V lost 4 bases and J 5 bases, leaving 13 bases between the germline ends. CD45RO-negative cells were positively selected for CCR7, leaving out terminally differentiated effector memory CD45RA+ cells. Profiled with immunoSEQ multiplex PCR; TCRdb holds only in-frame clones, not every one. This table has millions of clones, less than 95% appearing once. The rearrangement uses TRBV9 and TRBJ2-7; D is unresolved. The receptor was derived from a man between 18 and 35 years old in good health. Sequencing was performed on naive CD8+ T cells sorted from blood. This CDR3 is CASSPDNRHEQYF. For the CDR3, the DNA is TGTGCCAGCAGCCCGGATAACCGGCACGAGCAGTACTTC.